This TCR beta chain was documented in a study of brain T cells in children with intractable seizures. Study-wide points: Only CDR3 sequence similarity suggested viral specificity, without known HCMV serostatus.

On this clone itself: Its antigen is not known.

Time point here: blood from clinic visit 5 months post-surgery; TSC patient then seizure free. CDR1 and CDR2 from the germline V gene are SGDLS and YYNGEE. This CDR3 is built from 18 residues. V lost 0 bases, J lost 1 base, and 11 bases stayed unmatched. Clones were read by immunoSEQ multiplex PCR, and TCRdb kept only the in-frame ones, dropping some. This sample has approximately 330,000 clones, with 93% found just once. This sample comprised peripheral blood, obtained 4 to 5 months after surgery. The chain couples TRBV9 to TRBJ2-3, with 7 bases identical to TRBD2. The sequence came from a boy in the first two years of life with tuberous sclerosis and intractable seizures. For the CDR3, the DNA is TGTGCCAGCAGCGTAGAGGTCTTGGCGGGGGTGGGCACAGATACGCAGTATTTT. Its translation: CASSVEVLAGVGTDTQYF.